A selection of T cell receptor beta chains follows, all from one sample in a study of Ad26.COV2.S vaccination and SARS-CoV-2 variants. TCRdb keeps only in-frame clones here, not all; method: immunoSEQ multiplex PCR. The table has about 330,000 clones, roughly 90% seen once. Sequenced here: peripheral blood, sampled in a trial of Ad26.COV2.S vaccine versus placebo. These receptors all stem from a person between 18 and 59 years old who received the Ad26.COV2.S COVID-19 vaccine or a placebo. Each CDR3 is given with its conserved first and last residue. D genes are given only for firm matches. Not all rows give a size; the values are once, few, many and, for expanded clones, a class.

. . TRBJ1-1 TRBV6-5 TGTGCCAGCAGTTATTTGGGGAGTTACACTGAAGCTTTCTTT CASSYLGSYTEAFF
once . TRBJ1-6 TRBV5-4 TGTGCCAGCAGCTTCTCCGGGGGTTTTTTTAGTAATTCACCCCTCCACTTT CASSFSGGFFSNSPLHF
. . TRBJ1-1 TRBV18 TGTGCCAGCTCATCGGGACAGAACACTGAAGCTTTCTTT CASSSGQNTEAFF
. TRBD1 TRBJ1-1 TRBV6-5 TGTGCCAGCAGTCGGGCCGGGACAGCGACGCATGAAGCTTTCTTT CASSRAGTATHEAFF
. . TRBJ1-2 TRBV27 TGTGCCAGCAGTTTATCGGGACCCAACTATGGCTACACCTTC CASSLSGPNYGYTF
. . TRBJ1-3 TRBV5-3 TGTGCCAGAAGCTTGGTGAGGGTCGGAAACACCATATATTTT CARSLVRVGNTIYF
. . TRBJ1-5 TRBV7-6 TGTGCCAGCAGCCGTGCGTGGGGTCAGCCCCAGCATTTT CASSRAWGQPQHF
. TRBD1 TRBJ1-2 TRBV19 TGTGCCAGTAGTAATTCGGGACAGACCTATGGCTACACCTTC CASSNSGQTYGYTF
. . TRBJ1-2 TRBV30 TGTGCCTGGAGTGAGGCAGGCCCCGCAAATGGCTATGGCTACACCTTC CAWSEAGPANGYGYTF
once TRBD1 TRBJ2-6 TRBV2 TGTGCCAGCAGTGAAGCTAAGGACAGGGCTGGGGCCAACGTCCTGACTTTC CASSEAKDRAGANVLTF
. . TRBJ1-5 TRBV5-6 TGTGCCAGCAGCCGATGGGGGCTCCACCAGCCCCAGCATTTT CASSRWGLHQPQHF
. . TRBJ2-1 TRBV9 TGTGCCAGCAGTTATACCCGGGACATACAGTTCTTC CASSYTRDIQFF
. . TRBJ1-1 TRBV12-3/TRBV12-4 TGTGCCAGCAGTTTAAGGGGTTCTACTGAAGCTTTCTTT CASSLRGSTEAFF
. . TRBJ2-5 TRBV7-9 TGTGCCAGCAGCTTGGGTATCGGAGAGGAGACCCAGTACTTC CASSLGIGEETQYF
once . TRBJ2-1 TRBV6-2/TRBV6-3 TGTGCCAGCAGTAAGGACTTTTACAATGAGCAGTTCTTC CASSKDFYNEQFF
. . TRBJ1-2 TRBV28 TGTGCCAGCAGGACAGGAGGCTATGGCTACACCTTC CASRTGGYGYTF
. . TRBJ1-1 TRBV29-1 TGCAGCGTTGAAGATTCGGGGGCGCGGAACACTGAAGCTTTCTTT CSVEDSGARNTEAFF
. TRBD2 TRBJ2-1 TRBV3-1/TRBV3-2 TGTGCCAGCAGCCATCGGACTAGCGGGCTTTACAATGAGCAGTTCTTC CASSHRTSGLYNEQFF
few . TRBJ1-3 TRBV7-9 TGTGCCAGCAGCCCGACAATGGCATCACACACCATATATTTT CASSPTMASHTIYF
once TRBD1 TRBJ1-3 TRBV5-1 TGCGCCAGCAGCTTGGAAGTCGCTGGACAGGCGAGCTCTGGAAACACCATATATTTT CASSLEVAGQASSGNTIYF
. . TRBJ2-2 TRBV7-9 TGTGCCAGCAGCTTCCTTCCCGGGGAGCTGTTTTTT CASSFLPGELFF
. . TRBJ2-7 TRBV4-3 TGCGCCAGCAGCCAAGTATGGGGAAACGAGCAGTACTTC CASSQVWGNEQYF